Listed below are T cell receptor beta chains from one sample, sequenced in a study of regulatory T cells in long-lasting Graves disease. TCRdb reanalysed the multiplex PCR reads using MiXCR and keeps one entry per CDR3 protein. Among 350,000 to 500,000 distinct CDR3 sequences listed, 21% were seen once. Specimen: peripheral blood mononuclear cells (PBMCs), collected when the disease was refractory, from a patient treated with antithyroid drugs. The receptors come from a female donor with Graves disease. CDR3s include the opening cysteine and the closing phenylalanine or tryptophan. The order of the fields is V gene, J gene, clone size, D gene, CDR3 protein, CDR3 DNA. A D gene is named only where the DNA matches it firmly. Rows may omit the clone size; those that give it use once, few, many or a size class.

V: TRBV7-8
J: TRBJ1-2
size: many
D: TRBD1
CDR3: CASSPNRGHGYTF
DNA: TGTGCCAGCAGCCCGAACAGGGGTCATGGCTACACCTTC

V: TRBV9
J: TRBJ2-6
size: .
D: .
CDR3: CASSVAGSGSGANVLTF
DNA: TGTGCCAGCAGCGTAGCAGGGAGTGGGTCCGGGGCCAACGTCCTGACTTTC

V: TRBV6-2/TRBV6-3
J: TRBJ2-5
size: many
D: TRBD1
CDR3: CASSTPTTGDQETQYF
DNA: TGTGCCAGCAGTACACCAACGACAGGGGACCAAGAGACCCAGTACTTC

V: TRBV20-1
J: TRBJ1-5
size: many
D: .
CDR3: CSASNGNQPQHF
DNA: TGCAGTGCTAGTAATGGGAATCAGCCCCAGCATTTT

V: TRBV20-1
J: TRBJ2-7
size: few
D: .
CDR3: CSAPSPRAGYSYEQYF
DNA: TGCAGTGCTCCATCACCCCGGGCGGGGTACTCCTACGAGCAGTACTTC

V: TRBV2
J: TRBJ2-1
size: .
D: TRBD2
CDR3: CASRPGLAAQNEQFF
DNA: TGTGCCAGCAGGCCGGGACTAGCGGCCCAGAATGAGCAGTTCTTC

V: TRBV20-1
J: TRBJ2-7
size: .
D: .
CDR3: CSARGGGPVYEQYF
DNA: TGCAGTGCTAGAGGAGGAGGACCTGTCTACGAGCAGTACTTC

V: TRBV6-2/TRBV6-3
J: TRBJ2-2
size: many
D: TRBD2
CDR3: CASSYLGTSGRNTGELFF
DNA: TGTGCCAGCAGTTACCTCGGGACTAGCGGGAGGAACACCGGGGAGCTGTTTTTT

V: TRBV2
J: TRBJ2-2
size: many
D: .
CDR3: CASREDRAGTGELFF
DNA: TGTGCCAGCAGGGAGGACCGCGCCGGGACCGGGGAGCTGTTTTTT

V: TRBV6-1
J: TRBJ1-1
size: many
D: .
CDR3: CASSEAVNTEAFF
DNA: TGTGCCAGCAGTGAGGCAGTGAACACTGAAGCTTTCTTT

V: TRBV29-1
J: TRBJ1-4
size: many
D: TRBD1
CDR3: CSAGTGNEKLFF
DNA: TGCAGCGCCGGGACAGGGAACGAAAAACTGTTTTTT

V: TRBV7-8
J: TRBJ1-5
size: many
D: .
CDR3: CASSWDRSNQPQHF
DNA: TGTGCCAGCAGCTGGGACCGTAGCAATCAGCCCCAGCATTTT

V: TRBV7-2
J: TRBJ2-2
size: many
D: TRBD2
CDR3: CASSNPAGGNTGELFF
DNA: TGTGCCAGCAGCAATCCAGCGGGAGGGAACACCGGGGAGCTGTTTTTT

V: TRBV5-1
J: TRBJ2-7
size: .
D: TRBD2
CDR3: CASSLRGGYYEQYF
DNA: TGCGCCAGCAGCTTACGGGGGGGGTACTACGAGCAGTACTTC

V: TRBV20-1
J: TRBJ1-1
size: many
D: .
CDR3: CSARGTFLNTEAFF
DNA: TGCAGTGCTAGGGGGACCTTCCTGAACACTGAAGCTTTCTTT

V: TRBV12-3/TRBV12-4
J: TRBJ1-6
size: many
D: .
CDR3: CASSPNTGDNSPLHF
DNA: TGTGCCAGCAGTCCGAACACCGGAGATAATTCACCCCTCCACTTT